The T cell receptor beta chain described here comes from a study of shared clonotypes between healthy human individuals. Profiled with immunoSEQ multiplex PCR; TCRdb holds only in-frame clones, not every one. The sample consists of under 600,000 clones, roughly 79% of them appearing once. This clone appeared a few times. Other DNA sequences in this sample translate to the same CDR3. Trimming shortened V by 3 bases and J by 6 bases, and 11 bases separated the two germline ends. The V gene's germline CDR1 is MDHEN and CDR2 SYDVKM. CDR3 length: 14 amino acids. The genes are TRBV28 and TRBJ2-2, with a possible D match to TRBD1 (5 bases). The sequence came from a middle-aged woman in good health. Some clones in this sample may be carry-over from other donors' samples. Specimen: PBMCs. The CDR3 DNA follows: TGTGCCAGCAGTTTCGGCAGGGTTGCCGGGGAGCTGTTTTTT. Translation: CASSFGRVAGELFF.